The sample holds many counts of the clone carrying this T cell receptor (beta chain). Its specificity is not known. Before being chosen for sequencing, patients had shown CD8+CD57+ cell expansion by flow cytometry. Patients uniformly had severe acquired aplastic anemia. CDR3 and TCR beta VDJ profiling relied on a genomic DNA template. TCRdb reprocessed the reads with MiXCR, giving one entry per CDR3 protein. Of approximately 190,000 distinct CDR3 sequences in the sample, nearly 50% were seen once. This specimen belongs to a study of CD8+CD57+ T cells in acquired aplastic anemia. Study results and caveats: Levels of CD8+ Simpson's diversity were not significantly distinct in patients versus controls. Researchers report that fewer than 30 CD8+ CDR3 sequences appeared in both patients and controls.

The material sequenced was sorted CD4+, CD8+, or CD8+CD57+ T cells (not recorded which) from PBMCs. This receptor was taken from a human donor with aplastic anemia.

The chain's CDR3 is CASTLTGGKGAFF. DNA for the CDR3: TGTGCCAGCACCCTAACAGGGGGAAAGGGAGCTTTCTTT. The chain joins TRBV6-1 to TRBJ1-1; 8 nucleotides line up with TRBD1. The CDR3 extends over 13 amino acids. Per the germline V gene, CDR1 is MNHNS and CDR2 is SASEGT. V shed 7 bases, J shed 10 bases, and the junction held 11 bases outside the gene matches.